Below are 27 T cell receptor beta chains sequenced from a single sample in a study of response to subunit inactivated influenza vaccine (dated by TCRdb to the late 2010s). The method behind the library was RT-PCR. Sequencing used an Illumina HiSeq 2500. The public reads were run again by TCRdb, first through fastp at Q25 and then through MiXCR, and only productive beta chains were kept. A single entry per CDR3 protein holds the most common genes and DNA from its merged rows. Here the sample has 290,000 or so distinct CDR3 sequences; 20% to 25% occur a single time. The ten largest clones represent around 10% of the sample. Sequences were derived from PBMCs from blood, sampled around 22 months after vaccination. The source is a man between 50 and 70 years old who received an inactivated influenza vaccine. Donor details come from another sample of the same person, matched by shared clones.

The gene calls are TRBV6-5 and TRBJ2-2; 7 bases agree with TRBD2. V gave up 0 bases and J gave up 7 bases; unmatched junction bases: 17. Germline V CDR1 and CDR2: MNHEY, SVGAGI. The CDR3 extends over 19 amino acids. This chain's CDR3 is CASSYSTAGLAGVVGELFF. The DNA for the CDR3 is TGTGCCAGCAGTTACTCGACGGCTGGGCTGGCGGGAGTAGTCGGGGAGCTGTTTTTT.

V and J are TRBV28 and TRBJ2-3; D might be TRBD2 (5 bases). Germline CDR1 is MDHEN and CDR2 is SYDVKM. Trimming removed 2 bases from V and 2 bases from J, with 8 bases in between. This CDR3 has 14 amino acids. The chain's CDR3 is CASSLGLFTDTQYF. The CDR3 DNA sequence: TGTGCCAGCAGTTTAGGACTGTTCACAGATACGCAGTATTTT.

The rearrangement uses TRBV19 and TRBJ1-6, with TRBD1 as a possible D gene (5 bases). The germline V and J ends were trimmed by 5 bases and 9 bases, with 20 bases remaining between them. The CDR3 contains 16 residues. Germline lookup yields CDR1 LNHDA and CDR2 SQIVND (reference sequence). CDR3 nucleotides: TGTGCCAGTAGTCCACCGGGACGGTTTCTTGGTTCACCCCTCCACTTT. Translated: CASSPPGRFLGSPLHF.

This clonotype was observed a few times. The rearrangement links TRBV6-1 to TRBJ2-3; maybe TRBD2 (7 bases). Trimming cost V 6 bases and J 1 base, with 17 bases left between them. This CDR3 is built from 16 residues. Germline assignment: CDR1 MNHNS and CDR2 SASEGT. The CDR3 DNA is TGTGCCAGCAGCCCCCCGCGGGGGCAGGGCACAGATACGCAGTATTTT. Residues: CASSPPRGQGTDTQYF.

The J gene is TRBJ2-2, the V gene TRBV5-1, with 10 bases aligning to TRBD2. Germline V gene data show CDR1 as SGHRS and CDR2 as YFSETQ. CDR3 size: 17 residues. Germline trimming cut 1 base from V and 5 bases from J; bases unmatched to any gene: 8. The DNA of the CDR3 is TGCGCCAGCAGCTTGAATCTAGCGGGGGCAGGGACCGGGGAGCTGTTTTTT. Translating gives CASSLNLAGAGTGELFF.

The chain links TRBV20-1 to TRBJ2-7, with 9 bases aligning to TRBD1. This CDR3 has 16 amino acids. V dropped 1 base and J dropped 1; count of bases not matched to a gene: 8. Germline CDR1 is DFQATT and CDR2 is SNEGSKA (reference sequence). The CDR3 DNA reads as TGCAGTGCTAGAGGGCCCGGGACAGGGTTGTCCTACGAGCAGTACTTC. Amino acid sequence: CSARGPGTGLSYEQYF.

CDR3 residues: CASSGRQGAYNEQFF. CDR3 nucleotide sequence: TGTGCCAGCAGTGGCAGACAGGGGGCCTACAATGAGCAGTTCTTC. This chain links TRBV2 with TRBJ2-1; 9 bases align to TRBD1. The CDR3 sequence is 15 residues long. Germline V lookup: CDR1 SNHLY, CDR2 FYNNEI. Trimming took 4 bases from V and 2 from J; bases not matched to a gene: 3.

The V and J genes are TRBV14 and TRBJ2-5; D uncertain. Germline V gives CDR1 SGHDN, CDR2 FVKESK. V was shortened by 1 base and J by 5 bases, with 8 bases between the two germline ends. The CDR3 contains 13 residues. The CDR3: CASSQGIRETQYF. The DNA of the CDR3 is TGTGCCAGCAGCCAAGGGATTCGTGAGACCCAGTACTTC. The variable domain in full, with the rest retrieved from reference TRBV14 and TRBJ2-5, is EAGVTQFPSHSVIEKGQTVTLRCDPISGHDNLYWYRRVMGKEIKFLLHFVKESKQDESGMPNNRFLAERTGGTYSTLKVQPAELEDSGVYFCASSQGIRETQYFGPGTRLLVL.

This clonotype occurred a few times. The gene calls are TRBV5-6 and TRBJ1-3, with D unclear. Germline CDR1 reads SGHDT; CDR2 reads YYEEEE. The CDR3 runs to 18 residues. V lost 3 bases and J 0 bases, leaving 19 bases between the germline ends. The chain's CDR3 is CASSSLTYAGFSGNTIYF. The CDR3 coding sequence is TGTGCCAGCAGCTCTTTAACCTACGCCGGATTCTCTGGAAACACCATATATTTT. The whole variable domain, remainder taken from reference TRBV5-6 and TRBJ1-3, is DAGVTQSPTHLIKTRGQQVTLRCSPKSGHDTVSWYQQALGQGPQFIFQYYEEEERQRGNFPDRFSGHQFPNYSSELNVNALLLGDSALYLCASSSLTYAGFSGNTIYFGEGSWLTVV.

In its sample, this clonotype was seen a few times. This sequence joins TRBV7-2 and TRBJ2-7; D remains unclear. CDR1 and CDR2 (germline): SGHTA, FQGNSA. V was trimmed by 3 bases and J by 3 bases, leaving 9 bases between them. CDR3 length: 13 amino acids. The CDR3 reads CASSFGSYYEQYF. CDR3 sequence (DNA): TGTGCCAGCAGCTTTGGCAGCTACTACGAGCAGTACTTC. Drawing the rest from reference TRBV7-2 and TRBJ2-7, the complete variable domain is GAGVSQSPSNKVTEKGKDVELRCDPISGHTALYWYRQSLGQGLEFLIYFQGNSAPDKSGLPSDRFSAERTGGSVSTLTIQRTQQEDSAVYLCASSFGSYYEQYFGPGTRLTVT.

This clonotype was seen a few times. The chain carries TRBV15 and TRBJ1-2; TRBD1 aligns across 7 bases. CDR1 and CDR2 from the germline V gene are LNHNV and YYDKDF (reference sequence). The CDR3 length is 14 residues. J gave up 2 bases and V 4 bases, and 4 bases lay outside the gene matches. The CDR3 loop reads CATSTDRVNYGYTF. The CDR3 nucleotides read TGTGCCACCAGCACAGACAGGGTCAACTATGGCTACACCTTC. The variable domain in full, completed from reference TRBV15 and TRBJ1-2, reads DAMVIQNPRYQVTQFGKPVTLSCSQTLNHNVMYWYQQKSSQAPKLLFHYYDKDFNNEADTPDNFQSRRPNTSFCFLDIRSPGLGDTAMYLCATSTDRVNYGYTFGSGTRLTVV.

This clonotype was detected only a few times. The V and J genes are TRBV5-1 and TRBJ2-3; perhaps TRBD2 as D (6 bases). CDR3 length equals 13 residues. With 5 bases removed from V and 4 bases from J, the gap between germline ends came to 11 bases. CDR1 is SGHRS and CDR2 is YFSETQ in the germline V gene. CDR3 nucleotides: TGCGCCAGCAGAGGCGGGAACGCAGATACGCAGTATTTT. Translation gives CASRGGNADTQYF.

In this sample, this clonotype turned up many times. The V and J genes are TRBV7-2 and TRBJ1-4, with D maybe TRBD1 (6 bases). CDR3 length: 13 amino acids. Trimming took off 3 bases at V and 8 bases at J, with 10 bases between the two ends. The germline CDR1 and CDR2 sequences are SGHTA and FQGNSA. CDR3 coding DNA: TGTGCCAGCAGCTTCGGCAGGGGAGAAAAACTGTTTTTT. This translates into CASSFGRGEKLFF.

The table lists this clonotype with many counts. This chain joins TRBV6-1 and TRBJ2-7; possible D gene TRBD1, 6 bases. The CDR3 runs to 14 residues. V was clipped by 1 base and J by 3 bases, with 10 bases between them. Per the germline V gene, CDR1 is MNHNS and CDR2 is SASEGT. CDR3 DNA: TGTGCCAGCAGTGAAGTCTGGGGGCACTACGAGCAGTACTTC. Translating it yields CASSEVWGHYEQYF.

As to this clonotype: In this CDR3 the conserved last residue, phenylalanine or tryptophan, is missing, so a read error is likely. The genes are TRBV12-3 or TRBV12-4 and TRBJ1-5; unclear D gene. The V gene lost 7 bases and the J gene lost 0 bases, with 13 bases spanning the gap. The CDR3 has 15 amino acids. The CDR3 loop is CASTTGWGSNQPQHS. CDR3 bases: TGTGCCAGCACCACGGGGTGGGGTAGCAATCAGCCCCAGCATTCT.

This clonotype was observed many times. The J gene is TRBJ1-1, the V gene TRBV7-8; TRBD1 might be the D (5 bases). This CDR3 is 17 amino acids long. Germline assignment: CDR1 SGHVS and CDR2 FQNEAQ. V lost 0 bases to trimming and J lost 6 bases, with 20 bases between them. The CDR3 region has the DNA TGTGCCAGCAGCTTAGCGAGGAGGGGTCCTCTTGGGGCTGAAGCTTTCTTT. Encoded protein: CASSLARRGPLGAEAFF.

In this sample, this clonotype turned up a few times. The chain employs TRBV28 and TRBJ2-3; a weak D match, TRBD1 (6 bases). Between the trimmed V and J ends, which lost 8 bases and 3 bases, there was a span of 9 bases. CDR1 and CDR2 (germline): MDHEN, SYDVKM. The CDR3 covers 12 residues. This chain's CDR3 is CASARGTDTQYF. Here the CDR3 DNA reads TGTGCCAGCGCCAGGGGTACAGATACGCAGTATTTT.

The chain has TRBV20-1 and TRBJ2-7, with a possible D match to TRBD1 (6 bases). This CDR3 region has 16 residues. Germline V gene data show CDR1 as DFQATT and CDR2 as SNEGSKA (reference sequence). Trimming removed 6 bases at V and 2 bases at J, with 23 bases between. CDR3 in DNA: TGCAGTGCCCGTTCCCCCGGAACAGGGTGGACCTACGAGCAGTACTTC. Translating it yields CSARSPGTGWTYEQYF.

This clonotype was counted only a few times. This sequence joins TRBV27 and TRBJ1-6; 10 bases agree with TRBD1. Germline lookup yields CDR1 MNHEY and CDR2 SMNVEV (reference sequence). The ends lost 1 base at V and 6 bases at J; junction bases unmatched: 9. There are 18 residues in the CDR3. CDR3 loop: CASSLWSGTGVSNSPLHF. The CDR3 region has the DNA TGTGCCAGCAGTTTATGGTCCGGGACAGGGGTTTCTAATTCACCCCTCCACTTT.

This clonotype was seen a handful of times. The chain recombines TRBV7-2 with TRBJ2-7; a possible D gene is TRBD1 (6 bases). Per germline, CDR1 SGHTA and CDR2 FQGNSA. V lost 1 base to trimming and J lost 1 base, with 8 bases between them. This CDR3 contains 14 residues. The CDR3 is CASSLEQGSYEQYF. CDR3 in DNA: TGTGCCAGCAGCTTAGAACAGGGATCCTACGAGCAGTACTTC.

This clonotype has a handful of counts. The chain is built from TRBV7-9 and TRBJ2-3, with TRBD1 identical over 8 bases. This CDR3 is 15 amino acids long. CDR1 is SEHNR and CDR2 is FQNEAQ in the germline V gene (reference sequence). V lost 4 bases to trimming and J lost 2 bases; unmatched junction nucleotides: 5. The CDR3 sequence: CASSSTGEITDTQYF. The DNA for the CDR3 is TGTGCCAGCAGCTCGACAGGGGAAATCACAGATACGCAGTATTTT.

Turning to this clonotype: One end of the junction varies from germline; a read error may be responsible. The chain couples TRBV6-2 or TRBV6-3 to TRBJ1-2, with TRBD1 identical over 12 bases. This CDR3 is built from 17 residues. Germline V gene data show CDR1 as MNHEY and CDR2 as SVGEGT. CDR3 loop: CASIRAGTGGTNYGYSF. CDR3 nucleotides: TGTGCCAGCATTCGAGCCGGGACAGGGGGCACCAACTATGGCTACTCCTTC.

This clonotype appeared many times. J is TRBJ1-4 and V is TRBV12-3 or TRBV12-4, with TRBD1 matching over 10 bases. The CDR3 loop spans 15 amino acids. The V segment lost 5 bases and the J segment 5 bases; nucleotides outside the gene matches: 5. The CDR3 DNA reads TGTGCCAGCAGTCCTCGACAGGGGGCGAATGAAAAACTGTTTTTT. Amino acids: CASSPRQGANEKLFF.

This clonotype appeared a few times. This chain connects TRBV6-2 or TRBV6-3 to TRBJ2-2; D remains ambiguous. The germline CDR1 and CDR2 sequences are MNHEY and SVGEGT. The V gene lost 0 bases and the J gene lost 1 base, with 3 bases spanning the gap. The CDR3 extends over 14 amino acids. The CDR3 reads CASSYSQNTGELFF. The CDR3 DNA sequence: TGTGCCAGCAGTTACTCACAGAACACCGGGGAGCTGTTTTTT.

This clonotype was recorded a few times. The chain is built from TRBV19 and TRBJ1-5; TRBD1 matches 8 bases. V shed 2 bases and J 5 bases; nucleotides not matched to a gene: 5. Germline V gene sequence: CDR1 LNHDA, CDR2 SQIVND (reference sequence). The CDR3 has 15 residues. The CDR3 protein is CASSIRDRSDQPQHF. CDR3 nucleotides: TGTGCCAGTAGTATACGGGACAGGAGCGATCAGCCCCAGCATTTT.

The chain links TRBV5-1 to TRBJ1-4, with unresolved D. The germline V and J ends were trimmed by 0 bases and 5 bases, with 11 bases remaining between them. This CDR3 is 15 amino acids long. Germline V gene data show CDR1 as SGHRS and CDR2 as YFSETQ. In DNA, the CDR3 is TGCGCCAGCAGCTTGGCCGGGGTGCCCAATGAAAAACTGTTTTTT. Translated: CASSLAGVPNEKLFF.

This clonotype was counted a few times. CDR3 coding DNA: TGTGCCAGCAGATCGGGACAGGGGATAGGTGAGCAGTTCTTC. Its protein product is CASRSGQGIGEQFF. J is TRBJ2-1 and V is TRBV6-1; TRBD1 matches 10 bases. V trimming: 6 bases; J trimming: 9 bases; junction bases outside the gene matches: 8. CDR3 size: 14 residues. Germline CDR1 reads MNHNS; CDR2 reads SASEGT.